This TCR beta chain comes out of a study of technical replicates of blood from a few donors. Germline CDR1 SEHNR, CDR2 FQNEAQ (reference sequence). This CDR3 comprises 16 residues. V shed 0 bases and J 4 bases; nucleotides not matched to a gene: 4. Libraries were prepared by immunoSEQ multiplex PCR; TCRdb keeps only in-frame clonotypes and omits some of them. The profile shows approximately 76,000 clones, around 85% of them singletons. Sequenced material: PBMCs. The V and J genes are TRBV7-9 and TRBJ1-5; the match to TRBD1 covers 9 bases. The receptor was isolated from a human donor in good health. Some clones in this sample may be carry-over from other donors' samples. CDR3 region: CASSLAEQGANQPQHF. The CDR3 region has the DNA TGTGCCAGCAGCTTAGCAGAACAGGGGGCGAATCAGCCCCAGCATTTT.